The clone carrying this T cell receptor beta chain has ten or more counts. Its specificity is not known. This record comes from a study of regulatory T cells in long-lasting Graves disease. The CDR3 runs 13 residues. Germline V gives CDR1 MDHEN, CDR2 SYDVKM. The ends were cut back, 11 bases at V and 5 bases at J, with 19 bases in the middle. Documented time point: newly diagnosed GD, antithyroid drugs for less than 3 months. RNA from PBMCs was the source of the TCR library. General study findings and limits: TRBV28 was favored in persistent disease, as were TRBJ1-2 and TRBJ2-5.

Assembly of TCR beta libraries relied on iRepertoire HTBI primers together with Arm-PCR of CDR3 regions. MiXCR, run by TCRdb on the multiplex PCR reads, gives a single entry per CDR3 protein. The sample lists 450,000 to 700,000 distinct CDR3 sequences; roughly 14% were seen once. These sequences were also reported in another study, on T cells in Graves' hyperthyroidism and ophthalmopathy. According to that study: Orbital computed tomography and thyroid ultrasound, together with serum TRAb and thyroxine and clinical symptoms, were used for diagnoses.

The sample in question was peripheral blood mononuclear cells (PBMCs), obtained at new diagnosis, from a patient treated with antithyroid drugs. The chain uses TRBV28 and TRBJ2-7, with D possibly TRBD1 on 5 matching bases. The receptor was isolated from a man aged 30 to 45 with Graves disease. CDR3 in DNA: TGTGCCGGCAACTCCTTGGGGCGAGACGAGCAGTACTTC. Translation gives CAGNSLGRDEQYF.